A selection of T cell receptor beta chains follows, all from one sample in a study of CD8 T cells in ankylosing spondylitis. A single record per CDR3 protein comes from TCRdb applying MiXCR to the 5' RACE reads. The repertoire holds approximately 250,000 distinct CDR3 sequences, with less than 9.5% as singletons. The material sequenced was blood, either unsorted or a sorted T cell fraction (not recorded which). The source of these receptors is a female donor with ankylosing spondylitis or in good health (not recorded which). Each CDR3 is given with its conserved first and last residue. A D gene is named only where the DNA matches it firmly. Clone size, where shown, is once, few, many, or a class for clones that have expanded.

TRBJ1-2	TRBD1	TRBV15	many	CATSGGNGYTF	TGTGCCACCTCAGGGGGGAATGGCTACACCTTC
TRBJ2-3	TRBD2	TRBV28	many	CASPPLPGLATDTQYF	TGTGCCAGCCCTCCCCTCCCGGGACTAGCGACAGATACGCAGTATTTT
TRBJ2-3	-	TRBV29-1	many	CSVERWGDADTQYF	TGCAGCGTTGAGAGGTGGGGGGATGCAGATACGCAGTATTTT
TRBJ2-7	-	TRBV9	many	CASSVPKEGTYEQYF	TGTGCCAGCAGCGTACCTAAGGAGGGAACCTACGAGCAGTACTTC
TRBJ1-1	TRBD1	TRBV7-2	-	CASGLRSGGPLTEAFF	TGTGCCAGCGGCTTAAGGTCAGGGGGTCCTCTTACTGAAGCTTTCTTT
TRBJ1-3	-	TRBV15	few	CATADLSAGNTIYF	TGTGCCACCGCGGACCTTTCGGCTGGAAACACCATATATTTT
TRBJ2-7	TRBD2	TRBV18	many	CASSPGTSGTYEQYF	TGTGCCAGCTCACCAGGGACTAGCGGTACCTACGAGCAGTACTTC
TRBJ2-1	TRBD2	TRBV9	many	CASSGLTSGSMNEQFF	TGTGCCAGCAGCGGATTAACTAGCGGGAGTATGAATGAGCAGTTCTTC
TRBJ2-1	-	TRBV20-1	many	CSAGTPNEQFF	TGCAGTGCAGGGACCCCCAATGAGCAGTTCTTC
TRBJ2-3	-	TRBV11-2	-	CASSLRGARDTRTDTQYF	TGTGCCAGCAGCCTCCGGGGGGCAAGAGATACTCGCACAGATACGCAGTATTTT
TRBJ2-7	-	TRBV20-1	many	CSASPLQGNNEQYF	TGCAGTGCTAGCCCATTACAGGGTAACAACGAGCAGTACTTC
TRBJ1-1	-	TRBV7-9	many	CASSPGSNTEAFF	TGTGCCAGCAGCCCAGGATCGAACACTGAAGCTTTCTTT
TRBJ1-3	-	TRBV5-1	few	CASSPGQSWGNTIYF	TGCGCCAGCAGCCCGGGACAATCCTGGGGAAACACCATATATTTT
TRBJ2-3	-	TRBV5-1	many	CASSLDRRPSVYF	TGCGCCAGCAGCTTGGACAGGAGGCCCAGCGTGTATTTT
TRBJ2-5	-	TRBV7-2	few	CASSFSKTQYF	TGTGCCAGCAGCTTCTCCAAGACCCAGTACTTC
TRBJ2-2	-	TRBV11-3	-	CASSLGETGELFF	TGTGCCAGCAGCCTAGGGGAGACCGGGGAGCTGTTTTTT
TRBJ1-5	-	TRBV27	many	CASSSRDNHQPQHF	TGTGCCAGCAGTTCAAGGGACAACCATCAGCCCCAGCATTTT
TRBJ2-2	TRBD2	TRBV10-3	many	CAISESIAGRTGELFF	TGTGCCATCAGTGAGTCGATAGCGGGAAGAACCGGGGAGCTGTTTTTT
TRBJ1-5	TRBD1	TRBV7-6	-	CASSLTGGFQPQHF	TGTGCCAGCAGCCTCACAGGGGGGTTTCAGCCCCAGCATTTT
TRBJ2-2	TRBD2	TRBV6-1	few	CASSPRGGTGELFF	TGTGCCAGCAGTCCTCGGGGGGGCACCGGGGAGCTGTTTTTT
TRBJ2-7	TRBD1	TRBV24-1	many	CATSQGALYEQYF	TGTGCCACCAGTCAGGGGGCACTCTACGAGCAGTACTTC
TRBJ1-1	TRBD1	TRBV12-3/TRBV12-4	many	CASSQAGGEAFF	TGTGCCAGCAGCCAGGCAGGGGGGGAAGCTTTCTTT
TRBJ1-1	TRBD1	TRBV7-9	-	CASSPRQGSEAFF	TGTGCCAGCAGCCCACGACAGGGGAGTGAAGCTTTCTTT
TRBJ2-3	TRBD2	TRBV20-1	few	CSAVTGTSGRSVDTQYF	TGCAGTGCCGTAACCGGGACTAGCGGGAGGTCGGTAGATACGCAGTATTTT
TRBJ2-5	TRBD2	TRBV12-3/TRBV12-4	many	CASRRSGVYQETQYF	TGTGCATCCCGCCGTAGCGGGGTTTACCAAGAGACCCAGTACTTC
TRBJ2-1	TRBD1	TRBV12-3/TRBV12-4	few	CASSFPGQGGSEQFF	TGTGCCAGCAGTTTCCCGGGACAGGGAGGGAGTGAGCAGTTCTTC
TRBJ1-1	-	TRBV5-5	many	CASSHTPSQLRNTEAFF	TGTGCCAGCAGCCACACCCCCTCACAACTAAGGAACACTGAAGCTTTCTTT
TRBJ2-5	-	TRBV29-1	many	CSVDVETQYF	TGCAGCGTTGATGTGGAGACCCAGTACTTC
TRBJ2-7	TRBD2	TRBV12-3/TRBV12-4	many	CASSPGTSVNYEQYF	TGTGCCAGCAGTCCCGGGACTAGCGTCAACTACGAGCAGTACTTC
TRBJ2-2	TRBD2	TRBV12-3/TRBV12-4	-	CASSLNSGSKELFF	TGTGCCAGCAGCTTGAACAGCGGGAGTAAGGAGCTGTTTTTT
TRBJ2-7	TRBD2	TRBV20-1	many	CSARGGGSDEQYF	TGCAGTGCTAGAGGGGGGGGGTCGGACGAGCAGTACTTC
TRBJ2-7	-	TRBV20-1	-	CSARVGLPYEQYF	TGCAGTGCTAGGGTAGGACTTCCTTACGAGCAGTACTTC
TRBJ2-7	TRBD2	TRBV11-2	many	CASRTSRYEQYF	TGTGCCAGCCGGACTAGTCGGTACGAGCAGTACTTC
TRBJ2-1	TRBD2	TRBV9	many	CASSPGGGRSYNEQFF	TGTGCCAGCAGCCCCGGGGGGGGGCGATCCTACAATGAGCAGTTCTTC